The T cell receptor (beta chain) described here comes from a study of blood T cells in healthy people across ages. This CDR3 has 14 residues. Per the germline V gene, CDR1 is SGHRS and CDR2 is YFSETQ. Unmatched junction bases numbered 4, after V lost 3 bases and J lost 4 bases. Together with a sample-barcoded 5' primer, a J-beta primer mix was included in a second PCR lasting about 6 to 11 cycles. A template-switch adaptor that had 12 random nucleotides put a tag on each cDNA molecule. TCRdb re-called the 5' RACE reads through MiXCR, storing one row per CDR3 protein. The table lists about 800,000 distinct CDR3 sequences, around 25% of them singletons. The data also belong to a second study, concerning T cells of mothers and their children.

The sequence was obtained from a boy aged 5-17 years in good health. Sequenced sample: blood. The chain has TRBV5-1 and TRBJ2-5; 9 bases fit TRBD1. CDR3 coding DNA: TGCGCCAGCAGCTGGGGACAGGGAAGAGAGACCCAGTACTTC. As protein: CASSWGQGRETQYF.